This entry lists 22 T cell receptor beta chains sequenced from one sample in a study of blood T cell repertoires in COVID-19. Sequencing was performed with immunoSEQ multiplex PCR; in TCRdb, only in-frame clones are kept and a portion is missing. Among more than 110,000 clones listed, around 90% were seen once. Sequenced material: peripheral blood. All receptors derive from a woman aged 80 or over with acute or convalescent COVID-19.

V and J are TRBV5-1 and TRBJ1-3, with D perhaps matching TRBD1 (5 bases). The V gene's germline CDR1 is SGHRS and CDR2 YFSETQ. The CDR3 runs 13 residues. V lost 3 bases and J 2 bases, leaving 6 bases between the germline ends. The CDR3 region has the DNA TGCGCCAGCAGCTGGACAACTGGAAACACCATATATTTT. Encoded protein: CASSWTTGNTIYF.

The rearrangement joins TRBV11-2 to TRBJ1-2; TRBD1 matches 7 bases. The junction had 12 bases not matched to a gene; V was cut back by 3 bases and J by 8 bases. The CDR3 loop spans 15 amino acids. The germline V gene has CDR1 SGHAT and CDR2 FQNNGV. As DNA, the CDR3 is TGTGCCAGCAGCTTCGGGACAGAACTCTTCTCGGGCTACACCTTC. As protein: CASSFGTELFSGYTF.

CDR3 in amino acids: CASSDRTGGHTGELFF. The DNA for the CDR3 is TGTGCCAGCAGTGACCGGACAGGGGGACACACCGGGGAGCTGTTTTTT. The rearrangement joins TRBV6-1 to TRBJ2-2; 10 nucleotides line up with TRBD1. The CDR3 has 16 residues. Germline V CDR1 and CDR2: MNHNS, SASEGT. V gave up 3 bases and J gave up 3 bases; unmatched junction bases: 4.

V is TRBV5-4 and J is TRBJ1-6; 12 nucleotides align to TRBD1. V trimming: 3 bases; J trimming: 9 bases; junction bases outside the gene matches: 7. The CDR3 has 16 amino acids. CDR1 is SGHNT, CDR2 YYREEE, per germline (reference sequence). The DNA for the CDR3 is TGTGCCAGCAGCTCAGCTCGGGACAGGGGGCCTTCACCCCTCCACTTT. Protein sequence: CASSSARDRGPSPLHF.

The chain couples TRBV14 to TRBJ1-2; D might be TRBD1 (6 bases). V lost 2 bases to trimming and J lost 8 bases, with 15 bases between them. This CDR3 is built from 14 residues. The germline gives CDR1 SGHDN, CDR2 FVKESK. The CDR3 protein is CASSQTNLGAGYTF. CDR3 in DNA: TGTGCCAGCAGCCAAACAAACTTGGGGGCCGGCTACACCTTC.

The rearrangement joins TRBV6-2 or TRBV6-3 to TRBJ1-3, with a weak D call TRBD1 (6 bases). V lost 2 bases and J 4 bases, leaving 9 bases between the germline ends. The CDR3 covers 14 residues. Germline V gene sequence: CDR1 MNHEY, CDR2 SVGEGT. CDR3 sequence reads: CASSYAGVGNTIYF. As DNA, the CDR3 is TGTGCCAGCAGTTACGCAGGGGTCGGAAACACCATATATTTT.

The rearrangement uses TRBV5-6 and TRBJ2-7; 7 bases agree with TRBD1. This CDR3 contains 13 residues. The V gene end was trimmed by 4 bases and the J gene end by 3 bases; junction bases not matched to a gene: 4. Germline V gene sequence: CDR1 SGHDT, CDR2 YYEEEE. The CDR3 DNA reads TGTGCCAGCAGCCTGGACAGGAGCTACGAGCAGTACTTC. The encoded protein is CASSLDRSYEQYF.

This chain links TRBV18 with TRBJ1-3; 11 nucleotides agree with TRBD1. Losses at the gene ends were 3 bases for V and 0 bases for J; bases not matched to a gene: 4. The CDR3 length is 17 residues. The germline V gene encodes CDR1 KGHSH and CDR2 LQKENI. The CDR3 here is CASSPGGQGDSGNTIYF. For the CDR3, the DNA is TGTGCCAGCTCACCGGGGGGACAGGGGGACTCTGGAAACACCATATATTTT. Combining the CDR3 with reference TRBV18 and TRBJ1-3 gives the whole variable domain NAGVMQNPRHLVRRRGQEARLRCSPMKGHSHVYWYRQLPEEGLKFMVYLQKENIIDESGMPKERFSAEFPKEGPSILRIQQVVRGDSAAYFCASSPGGQGDSGNTIYFGEGSWLTVV.

The V gene is TRBV2, the J gene TRBJ2-2; 12 nucleotides align to TRBD2. The germline V gene has CDR1 SNHLY and CDR2 FYNNEI. Trimming cost V 7 bases and J 4 bases; bases outside gene matches: 7. This CDR3 is built from 16 residues. CDR3 in amino acids: CASTPSGGAGTGELFF. Here the CDR3 DNA reads TGTGCCAGCACCCCTAGCGGGGGGGCCGGCACCGGGGAGCTGTTTTTT.

This chain joins TRBV5-6 and TRBJ1-4; possible D gene TRBD1, 5 bases. CDR1 is SGHDT and CDR2 is YYEEEE in the germline V gene. V lost 2 bases and J 8 bases, leaving 13 bases between the germline ends. The CDR3 is made up of 14 amino acids. The CDR3 is CASSFPQSGEKLFF. The CDR3 DNA sequence: TGTGCCAGCAGCTTCCCCCAGTCAGGGGAAAAACTGTTTTTT.

The rearrangement links TRBV19 to TRBJ2-1; TRBD1 might be the D (6 bases). The germline V and J ends were trimmed by 7 bases and 4 bases, with 14 bases remaining between them. The CDR3 is made up of 14 amino acids. Germline-derived CDR1 and CDR2 are LNHDA and SQIVND (reference sequence). CDR3 DNA: TGTGCCAGTACCACAACAGGGTGGTACAATGAGCAGTTCTTC. It translates to CASTTTGWYNEQFF.

The rearrangement joins TRBV2 to TRBJ1-5; D is perhaps TRBD1 (6 bases). The germline gives CDR1 SNHLY, CDR2 FYNNEI. CDR3 size: 13 residues. Deletions cut 5 bases from V and 4 bases from J, with 9 bases between. CDR3 in amino acids: CASSLGQNQPQHF. The DNA of the CDR3 is TGTGCCAGCAGTTTAGGACAGAATCAGCCCCAGCATTTT.

The rearrangement links TRBV6-1 to TRBJ1-4; no clear D. Germline V gene lookup returns CDR1 MNHNS and CDR2 SASEGT. The CDR3 contains 14 residues. V was trimmed by 2 bases and J by 5 bases, leaving 9 bases between them. In nucleotides, the CDR3 is TGTGCCAGCAGTGAACCCGGGAGCAATGAAAAACTGTTTTTT. Its translation: CASSEPGSNEKLFF.

The chain carries TRBV6-5 and TRBJ1-1; 8 nucleotides agree with TRBD1. CDR1 is MNHEY and CDR2 is SVGAGI in the germline V gene. CDR3 length: 14 residues. Germline trimming cut 4 bases from V and 0 bases from J; bases unmatched to any gene: 1. CDR3 DNA sequence: TGTGCCAGCAGTTTGACAGGGGTGAACACTGAAGCTTTCTTT. This codes for CASSLTGVNTEAFF.

This rearrangement joins TRBV6-5 to TRBJ2-7; 8 bases agree with TRBD2. Germline V CDR1 and CDR2: MNHEY, SVGAGI. V shed 5 bases and J 3 bases; nucleotides not matched to a gene: 9. The CDR3 runs to 15 residues. CDR3 sequence: CASSPGAGGIYEQYF. The CDR3 DNA reads TGTGCCAGCAGTCCCGGGGCGGGGGGAATCTACGAGCAGTACTTC.

This clone is a singleton in its sample. The chain links TRBV12-5 to TRBJ1-2; TRBD1 is a possible D gene (5 bases). Germline V lookup: CDR1 LGHNT, CDR2 FRNRAP. The CDR3 runs to 12 residues. Trimming shortened V by 6 bases and J by 8 bases, and 13 bases separated the two germline ends. CDR3 in DNA: TGTGCTAGTGGGACAGACAGAATAGGCTACACCTTC. As protein: CASGTDRIGYTF.

The V and J genes are TRBV5-1 and TRBJ1-1, with D hard to call. The CDR3 is made up of 13 amino acids. In germline, CDR1 is SGHRS, CDR2 YFSETQ. The V gene lost 4 bases and the J gene lost 8 bases, with 15 bases spanning the gap. This CDR3 reads CASSLEVEGEAFF. The CDR3 nucleotides are TGCGCCAGCAGCCTGGAGGTGGAGGGCGAAGCTTTCTTT.

The genes are TRBV4-3 and TRBJ1-5; 10 nucleotides agree with TRBD1. The CDR3 has 15 residues. Germline V gene lookup returns CDR1 LGHNA and CDR2 YSLEER. Trimming at V came to 3 bases and at J to 7 bases, leaving 6 bases not matched to a gene. The CDR3 sequence is CASSQGQGPWQPQHF. Here the CDR3 DNA reads TGCGCCAGCAGCCAGGGACAGGGGCCCTGGCAGCCCCAGCATTTT.

This chain uses TRBV6-5 with TRBJ1-1; tentative D call: TRBD1 (5 bases). The germline V and J ends were trimmed by 5 bases and 10 bases, with 14 bases remaining between them. Germline loops: CDR1 MNHEY, CDR2 SVGAGI. This CDR3 contains 12 residues. CDR3 loop: CASSKKGDGAFF. CDR3 bases: TGTGCCAGCAGTAAAAAAGGGGATGGAGCTTTCTTT.

The gene calls are TRBV5-1 and TRBJ1-2; possible D gene TRBD1, 5 bases. Trimming removed 1 base from V and 3 bases from J, with 13 bases in between. The CDR3 contains 15 residues. CDR1 and CDR2 (germline): SGHRS, YFSETQ. The CDR3 sequence is CASSLSQGIDYGYTF. The CDR3 DNA reads TGCGCCAGCAGCTTGAGCCAGGGCATCGACTATGGCTACACCTTC. The full variable domain, completed using reference TRBV5-1 and TRBJ1-2, is KAGVTQTPRYLIKTRGQQVTLSCSPISGHRSVSWYQQTPGQGLQFLFEYFSETQRNKGNFPGRFSGRQFSNSRSEMNVSTLELGDSALYLCASSLSQGIDYGYTFGSGTRLTVV.

The V gene is TRBV7-2, the J gene TRBJ1-2, with D perhaps matching TRBD1 (5 bases). The CDR3 length is 15 residues. CDR1 and CDR2 (germline): SGHTA, FQGNSA. V shed 5 bases and J shed 6 bases, with 19 bases lying between them. The CDR3 nucleotides are TGTGCCAGCAGCCTTTTCTGGGGGACTTCTAATGGCTACACCTTC. Translation gives CASSLFWGTSNGYTF.

This clone was observed once. CDR3 sequence (DNA): TGTGCCAGCAGTTACACCCGGGGCACCATATATTTT. Amino acids: CASSYTRGTIYF. The chain links TRBV12-3 or TRBV12-4 to TRBJ1-3; D unclear. The germline V and J ends were trimmed by 4 bases and 9 bases, with 10 bases remaining between them. This CDR3 is built from 12 residues.